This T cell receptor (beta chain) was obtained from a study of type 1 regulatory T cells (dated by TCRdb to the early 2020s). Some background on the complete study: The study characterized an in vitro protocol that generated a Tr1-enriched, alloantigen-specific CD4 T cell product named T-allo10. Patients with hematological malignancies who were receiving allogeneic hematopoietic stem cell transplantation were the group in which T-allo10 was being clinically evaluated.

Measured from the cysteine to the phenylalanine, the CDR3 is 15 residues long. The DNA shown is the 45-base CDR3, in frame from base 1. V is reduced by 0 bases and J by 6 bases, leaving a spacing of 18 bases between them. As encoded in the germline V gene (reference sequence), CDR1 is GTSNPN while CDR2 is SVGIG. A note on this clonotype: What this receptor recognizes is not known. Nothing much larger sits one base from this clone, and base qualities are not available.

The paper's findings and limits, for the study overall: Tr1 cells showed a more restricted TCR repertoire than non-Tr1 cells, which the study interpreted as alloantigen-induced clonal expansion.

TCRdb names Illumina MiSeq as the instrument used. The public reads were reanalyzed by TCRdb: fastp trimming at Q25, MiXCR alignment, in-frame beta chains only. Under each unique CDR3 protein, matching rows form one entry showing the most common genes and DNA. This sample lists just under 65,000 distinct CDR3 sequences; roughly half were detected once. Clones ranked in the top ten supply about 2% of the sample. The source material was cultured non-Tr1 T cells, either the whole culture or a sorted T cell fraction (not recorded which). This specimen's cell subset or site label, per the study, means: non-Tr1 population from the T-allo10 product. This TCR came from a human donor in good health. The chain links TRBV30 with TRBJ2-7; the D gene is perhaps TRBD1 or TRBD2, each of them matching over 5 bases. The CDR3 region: CAWSVIPGRRSEQYF. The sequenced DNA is TGTGCCTGGAGTGTCATTCCGGGACGACGGTCCGAGCAGTACTTC.